This T cell receptor (beta chain) was identified in a study of shared clonotypes between healthy human individuals. Sequencing was performed with immunoSEQ multiplex PCR; in TCRdb, only in-frame clones are kept and a portion is missing. This table holds 2,500,000 or so clones, just under 95% found once. Germline V lookup: CDR1 SGDLS, CDR2 YYNGEE. The CDR3 totals 15 residues. V lost 6 bases, J lost 6 bases, and 11 bases stayed unmatched. What was sequenced was naive CD4+ T cells from PBMCs. Noted subset: CD45RA+ positively selected. The J gene is TRBJ2-1, the V gene TRBV9, with 8 bases that match TRBD2. This clonotype originated in a man aged 18 to 30 in good health. Some clones in this sample may be carry-over from other donors' samples. The CDR3 loop is CASTQTSGHINEQFF. CDR3 bases: TGTGCCAGCACCCAAACTAGCGGACATATCAATGAGCAGTTCTTC.